Below are 16 T cell receptor beta chains sequenced from a single sample in a study of blood T cell repertoires in COVID-19. TCRdb keeps only in-frame clones here, not all; method: immunoSEQ multiplex PCR. The table has approximately 90,000 clones, roughly 88% seen once; the top ten hold roughly a third. Sequenced: peripheral blood. These receptors originate from an elderly woman with active or convalescent COVID-19.

The DNA for the CDR3 is TGTGCCTGGAGTACGGTCAGGGGCACTGAAGCTTTCTTT. Amino acid sequence: CAWSTVRGTEAFF. The chain is built from TRBV30 and TRBJ1-1; tentatively, D is TRBD1 (6 bases). V lost 2 bases and J lost 4, with 11 bases in between. The V gene's germline CDR1 is GTSNPN and CDR2 SVGIG (reference sequence). The CDR3 has 13 amino acids.

This chain joins TRBV12-3 or TRBV12-4 and TRBJ1-6, with D unclear. V was shortened by 5 bases and J by 10 bases, with 12 bases between the two germline ends. CDR3 length equals 13 residues. The DNA of the CDR3 is TGTGCCAGCAGTACGGTGGAGGTCTCACCCCTCCACTTT. Its translation: CASSTVEVSPLHF.

The table lists this clone with a few counts. The chain uses TRBV5-4 and TRBJ2-1, with 7 bases aligning to TRBD2. The CDR3 consists of 16 residues. Germline lookup yields CDR1 SGHNT and CDR2 YYREEE (reference sequence). Trimming removed 4 bases from V and 0 bases from J; junction bases left unmatched: 7. The CDR3 reads CASSPWGGSSYNEQFF. The CDR3 nucleotides are TGTGCCAGCAGCCCTTGGGGCGGGAGCTCCTACAATGAGCAGTTCTTC.

The gene calls are TRBV5-1 and TRBJ1-2; 8 bases match TRBD1. The CDR3 runs to 14 residues. Trimming at V came to 2 bases and at J to 3 bases, leaving 3 bases not matched to a gene. CDR1 is SGHRS, CDR2 YFSETQ, per germline. CDR3 nucleotides: TGCGCCAGCAGCTTCGGACAGGGACACTATGGCTACACCTTC. Amino acid sequence: CASSFGQGHYGYTF.

The chain links TRBV27 to TRBJ1-2, with TRBD1 matching 9 bases. The J segment lost 8 bases and the V segment lost 6 bases, leaving 7 bases of the junction unmatched. Germline values: CDR1 MNHEY, CDR2 SMNVEV (reference sequence). The CDR3 runs to 13 residues. CDR3 nucleotide sequence: TGTGCCAGCAGGTCACAGGGGGCGCCGGGCTACACCTTC. Translating gives CASRSQGAPGYTF.

This clone was recorded a few times. CDR3 DNA: TGTGCCAGCAGTTACTCTTGGGGCCCAGGCACAGATACGCAGTATTTT. It encodes CASSYSWGPGTDTQYF. The rearrangement links TRBV6-2 or TRBV6-3 to TRBJ2-3, with D possibly being TRBD1 (5 bases). CDR1 is MNHEY, CDR2 SVGEGT, per germline. This CDR3 has 16 residues. Deletions cut 0 bases from V and 1 base from J, with 11 bases between.

The rearrangement links TRBV20-1 to TRBJ1-2; 8 bases are shared with TRBD1. Germline V gene data show CDR1 as DFQATT and CDR2 as SNEGSKA (reference sequence). The CDR3 sequence is 11 residues long. The J segment lost 5 bases and the V segment lost 8 bases, leaving 4 bases of the junction unmatched. In nucleotides, the CDR3 is TGCAGTACAGGGGGAGGTTATGGCTACACCTTC. It specifies CSTGGGYGYTF.

The chain employs TRBV6-5 and TRBJ1-4, with 7 nucleotides matching TRBD1. The CDR3 runs to 15 residues. With 5 bases clipped from V and 0 bases from J, the junction kept 3 bases outside the gene matches. Looked up from germline, CDR1 is MNHEY and CDR2 is SVGAGI. The chain's CDR3 is CASSRDSATNEKLFF. The CDR3 DNA follows: TGTGCCAGCAGTCGGGACAGTGCAACTAATGAAAAACTGTTTTTT.

This clone appeared a few times. The rearrangement uses TRBV29-1 and TRBJ1-2; tentatively, D is TRBD1 (5 bases). The V end was cut by 8 bases, the J end by 2 bases, with 15 bases between. The germline CDR1 and CDR2 sequences are SQVTM and ANQGSEA. This CDR3 is 13 amino acids long. This CDR3 is CSLSSTENYGYTF. The CDR3 coding sequence is TGCAGCCTCTCTTCGACAGAAAACTATGGCTACACCTTC.

This clone was recorded only once. The J gene is TRBJ2-3, the V gene TRBV5-4, with a weak D call TRBD2 (6 bases). Germline CDR1 reads SGHNT; CDR2 reads YYREEE (reference sequence). Trimming left V 3 bases short and J 2 bases short, with 10 bases between. The CDR3 totals 14 residues. The CDR3 region is CASSYGLPTDTQYF. In DNA form, the CDR3 reads TGTGCCAGCAGCTACGGACTACCCACAGATACGCAGTATTTT.

The chain joins TRBV5-1 to TRBJ2-1; 7 nucleotides agree with TRBD2. V lost 1 base, J lost 8 bases, and 9 bases stayed unmatched. Germline values: CDR1 SGHRS, CDR2 YFSETQ. The length of the CDR3 is 15 residues. CDR3 bases: TGCGCCAGCAGCTTGAGGGCGGGAGAAGGAGATGAGCAGTTCTTC. This encodes CASSLRAGEGDEQFF. Complete variable domain (other parts from reference TRBV5-1 and TRBJ2-1): KAGVTQTPRYLIKTRGQQVTLSCSPISGHRSVSWYQQTPGQGLQFLFEYFSETQRNKGNFPGRFSGRQFSNSRSEMNVSTLELGDSALYLCASSLRAGEGDEQFFGPGTRLTVL.

The gene calls are TRBV28 and TRBJ2-3, with D perhaps TRBD2 (7 bases). Germline CDR1 and CDR2: MDHEN and SYDVKM. CDR3 length equals 14 residues. Trimming shortened V by 8 bases and J by 3 bases, and 15 bases separated the two germline ends. The CDR3 DNA is TGTGCCAGCGTGGGGGGGCCGGTAACAGATACGCAGTATTTT. It encodes CASVGGPVTDTQYF.

This sequence joins TRBV11-2 and TRBJ2-7, with a tentative D call TRBD2 (5 bases). V lost 7 bases and J lost 2, with 6 bases in between. Germline CDR1 is SGHAT and CDR2 is FQNNGV. CDR3 length: 11 amino acids. The CDR3 loop is CASKRAYEQYF. The CDR3 region has the DNA TGTGCCAGCAAGAGGGCCTACGAGCAGTACTTC.

This clone has only one observation. The J gene is TRBJ1-1, the V gene TRBV2; TRBD1 might be the D (5 bases). Germline loops: CDR1 SNHLY, CDR2 FYNNEI. V lost 6 bases to trimming and J lost 10 bases, with 21 bases between them. This CDR3 region has 14 residues. In DNA, the CDR3 is TGTGCCAGCAGCCGAGCAGGGTTTAGGACCCGAGCTTTCTTT. As protein: CASSRAGFRTRAFF.

The chain carries TRBV6-5 and TRBJ2-3, with a weak D call TRBD2 (5 bases). The CDR3 length is 13 residues. Deletions cut 4 bases from V and 5 bases from J, with 10 bases between. Germline CDR1 MNHEY, CDR2 SVGAGI. The CDR3 loop is CASSLGRGDTQYF. The CDR3, as DNA: TGTGCCAGCAGTTTAGGGAGAGGAGATACGCAGTATTTT.

CDR3 amino acids: CASSSRQGELETQYF. CDR3 DNA sequence: TGTGCCAGCAGCTCCCGACAGGGAGAGTTGGAGACCCAGTACTTC. The gene calls are TRBV7-2 and TRBJ2-5, with 7 bases identical to TRBD1. The germline gives CDR1 SGHTA, CDR2 FQGNSA. CDR3 size: 15 residues. J gave up 5 bases and V 4 bases, and 10 bases lay outside the gene matches.